Shown below are 11 T cell receptor beta chains from a single sample sequenced in a study of molecular identifiers for immune sequencing clone quantification. A single record per CDR3 protein comes from TCRdb applying MiXCR to the PCR reads. In the table there are around 54,000 distinct CDR3 sequences, around 27% of which are singletons. Sequencing was carried out using naive CD8+ T cells from blood, with Jurkat cell RNA spiked in. As for subset: FACS-sorted CD8+CD4-CCR7+CD45RA+ naive T cells. These receptors came from a human donor in good health. Some libraries in this study had Jurkat cell RNA spiked in.

Only a few counts were recorded for this clonotype. The chain has TRBV12-3 or TRBV12-4 and TRBJ1-1; no clear D gene. Trimming removed 6 bases at V and 4 bases at J, with 9 bases between. The CDR3 runs 12 residues. CDR3 amino acids: CASSQVLTEAFF. CDR3 bases: TGTGCCAGCAGCCAAGTCCTCACTGAAGCTTTCTTT.

This clonotype was recorded many times. This chain connects TRBV9 to TRBJ2-3, with D unresolved. From germline, CDR1 is SGDLS and CDR2 YYNGEE. Trimming shortened V by 3 bases and J by 0 bases, and 11 bases separated the two germline ends. The CDR3 has 15 amino acids. The CDR3 is CASSGTDTSTDTQYF. The CDR3 nucleotides are TGTGCCAGCAGCGGAACAGATACTAGCACAGATACGCAGTATTTT. Full variable domain (rest looked up from reference TRBV9 and TRBJ2-3): DSGVTQTPKHLITATGQRVTLRCSPRSGDLSVYWYQQSLDQGLQFLIQYYNGEERAKGNILERFSAQQFPDLHSELNLSSLELGDSALYFCASSGTDTSTDTQYFGPGTRLTVL.

This clonotype was detected only once. The chain employs TRBV14 and TRBJ2-5; D is ambiguous. V was cut by 3 bases and J by 0 bases, with 11 bases left in between. This CDR3 has 15 residues. CDR1 SGHDN and CDR2 FVKESK come from the germline V gene. The CDR3 region is CASSQAIGHQETQYF. The CDR3 DNA is TGTGCCAGCAGCCAGGCCATCGGGCACCAAGAGACCCAGTACTTC. The variable domain in full, completed from reference TRBV14 and TRBJ2-5, reads EAGVTQFPSHSVIEKGQTVTLRCDPISGHDNLYWYRRVMGKEIKFLLHFVKESKQDESGMPNNRFLAERTGGTYSTLKVQPAELEDSGVYFCASSQAIGHQETQYFGPGTRLLVL.

This clonotype was counted many times. The J gene is TRBJ2-5, the V gene TRBV2, with a weak D call TRBD1 (5 bases). With 2 bases removed from V and 2 bases from J, the gap between germline ends came to 9 bases. The germline V gene encodes CDR1 SNHLY and CDR2 FYNNEI. This CDR3 has 14 amino acids. As DNA, the CDR3 is TGTGCCAGCAGTGAACCCAGGGTTCAAGAGACCCAGTACTTC. The encoded protein is CASSEPRVQETQYF.

This clonotype has a count of ten or more. The chain uses TRBV5-1 and TRBJ1-1; TRBD1 matches 7 bases. This CDR3 region has 13 residues. V was pared by 5 bases and J by 4 bases, with 5 bases of the junction left unmatched. Germline V gene sequence: CDR1 SGHRS, CDR2 YFSETQ. CDR3 in amino acids: CASSWDSRTEAFF. The CDR3 DNA reads as TGCGCCAGCAGTTGGGACAGCCGCACTGAAGCTTTCTTT.

This clonotype was seen at least ten times. The V call is TRBV28, the J call TRBJ2-7; 7 positions agree with TRBD1. Germline lookup yields CDR1 MDHEN and CDR2 SYDVKM. CDR3 length: 13 residues. The V and J ends lost 8 bases and 5 bases, in that order; junction bases with no gene match: 9. CDR3 protein: CASLERGHDEQYF. CDR3 bases: TGTGCCAGCTTGGAAAGGGGGCACGACGAGCAGTACTTC.

This clonotype was found many times. The chain employs TRBV6-1 and TRBJ1-1; 7 bases are shared with TRBD1. Germline assignment: CDR1 MNHNS and CDR2 SASEGT. After removal of 2 bases from V and 5 bases from J, the junction contained 5 bases not matched to a gene. The CDR3 runs 14 residues. The DNA of the CDR3 is TGTGCCAGCAGTGAATTCACAGGGGATACTGAAGCTTTCTTT. Protein: CASSEFTGDTEAFF.

In the case of this clonotype: A read error may be the cause here, since a much bigger clone is one base away. Since no conserved phenylalanine or tryptophan closes the CDR3, a read error is the likely cause. The chain combines TRBV20-1 with TRBJ2-7; tentatively, D is TRBD2 (6 bases). The CDR3 runs to 12 residues. V was pared by 0 bases and J by 6 bases, with 9 bases between. Germline CDR1 is DFQATT and CDR2 is SNEGSKA (reference sequence). The CDR3 bases are TGCAGTGCTAGAGATGCTAGCGCCGAGCAGTACATC. Its translation: CSARDASAEQYI.

Of note for this clonotype: Being one base from a much bigger clone, this may be a read error. In DNA, the CDR3 is TGTGCCAGCAGTTACTCGGCCCCAGGGGTGACGCAGTATTTT. Its translation is CASSYSAPGVTQYF. The chain is built from TRBV6-2 or TRBV6-3 and TRBJ2-3, with a possible D match to TRBD1 (6 bases). Deletions cut 0 bases from V and 9 bases from J, with 13 bases between. CDR3 length equals 14 residues. The germline V gene encodes CDR1 MNHEY and CDR2 SVGEGT.

This clonotype is a singleton in its sample. This sequence joins TRBV6-1 and TRBJ2-3; D assignment may be TRBD1 or TRBD2 (6 bases each). This CDR3 contains 15 residues. Germline-derived CDR1 and CDR2 are MNHNS and SASEGT. V was cut by 3 bases and J by 2 bases, with 12 bases left in between. CDR3 protein: CASSERGRHTDTQYF. The CDR3 nucleotides read TGTGCCAGCAGTGAGAGGGGGAGGCACACAGATACGCAGTATTTT.

The rearrangement uses TRBV7-2 and TRBJ2-5, with D possibly being TRBD1 (5 bases). The CDR3 length is 14 residues. Germline assignment: CDR1 SGHTA and CDR2 FQGNSA. CDR3 sequence: CASRVQEHQETQYF. As DNA, the CDR3 is TGTGCTAGCCGCGTACAGGAGCACCAAGAGACCCAGTACTTC.